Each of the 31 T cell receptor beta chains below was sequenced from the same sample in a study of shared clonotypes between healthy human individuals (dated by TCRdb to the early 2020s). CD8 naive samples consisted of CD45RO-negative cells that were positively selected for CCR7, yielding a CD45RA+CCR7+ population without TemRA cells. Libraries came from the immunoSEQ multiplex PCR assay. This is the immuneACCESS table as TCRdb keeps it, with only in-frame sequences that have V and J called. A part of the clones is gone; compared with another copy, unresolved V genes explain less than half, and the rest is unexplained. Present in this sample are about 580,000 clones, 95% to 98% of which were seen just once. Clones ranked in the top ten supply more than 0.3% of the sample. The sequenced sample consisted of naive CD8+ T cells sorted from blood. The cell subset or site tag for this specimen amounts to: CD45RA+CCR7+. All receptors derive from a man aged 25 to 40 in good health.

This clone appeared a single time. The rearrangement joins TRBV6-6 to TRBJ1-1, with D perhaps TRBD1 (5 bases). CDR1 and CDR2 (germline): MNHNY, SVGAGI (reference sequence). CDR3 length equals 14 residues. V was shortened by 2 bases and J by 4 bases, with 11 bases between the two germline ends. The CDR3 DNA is TGTGCCAGCAGTTACAAAAGGGGTGGCACTGAAGCTTTCTTT. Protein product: CASSYKRGGTEAFF.

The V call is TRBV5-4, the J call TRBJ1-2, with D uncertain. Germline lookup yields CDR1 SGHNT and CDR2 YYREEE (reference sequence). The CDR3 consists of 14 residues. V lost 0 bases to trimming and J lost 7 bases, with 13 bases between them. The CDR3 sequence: CASSLDGGRFGYTF. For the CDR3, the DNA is TGTGCCAGCAGCTTGGACGGCGGCCGCTTTGGCTACACCTTC.

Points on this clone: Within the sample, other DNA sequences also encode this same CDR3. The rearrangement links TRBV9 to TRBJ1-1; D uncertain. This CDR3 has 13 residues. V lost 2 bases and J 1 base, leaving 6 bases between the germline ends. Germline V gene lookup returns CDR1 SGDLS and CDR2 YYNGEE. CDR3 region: CASSVGSNTEAFF. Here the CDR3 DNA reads TGTGCCAGCAGCGTGGGGTCGAACACTGAAGCTTTCTTT. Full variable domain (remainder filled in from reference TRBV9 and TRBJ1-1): DSGVTQTPKHLITATGQRVTLRCSPRSGDLSVYWYQQSLDQGLQFLIQYYNGEERAKGNILERFSAQQFPDLHSELNLSSLELGDSALYFCASSVGSNTEAFFGQGTRLTVV.

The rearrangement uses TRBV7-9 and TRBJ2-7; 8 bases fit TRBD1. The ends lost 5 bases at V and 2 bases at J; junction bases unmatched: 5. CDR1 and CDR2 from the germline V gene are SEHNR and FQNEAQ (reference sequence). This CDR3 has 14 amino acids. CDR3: CASSDGQGPYEQYF. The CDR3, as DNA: TGTGCCAGCAGCGACGGACAGGGCCCCTACGAGCAGTACTTC.

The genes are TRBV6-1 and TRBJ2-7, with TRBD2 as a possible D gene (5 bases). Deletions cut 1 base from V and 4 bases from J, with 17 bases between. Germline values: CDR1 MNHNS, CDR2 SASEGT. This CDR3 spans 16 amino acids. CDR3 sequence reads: CASSEEGRSSGYEQYF. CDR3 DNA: TGTGCCAGCAGTGAAGAGGGTAGGAGTTCGGGATACGAGCAGTACTTC.

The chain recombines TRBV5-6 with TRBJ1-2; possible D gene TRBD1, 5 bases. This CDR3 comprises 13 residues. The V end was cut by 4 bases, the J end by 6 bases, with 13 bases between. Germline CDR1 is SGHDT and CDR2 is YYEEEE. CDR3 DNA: TGTGCCAGCAGCCCGGGACTGCTGGATGGCTACACCTTC. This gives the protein CASSPGLLDGYTF.

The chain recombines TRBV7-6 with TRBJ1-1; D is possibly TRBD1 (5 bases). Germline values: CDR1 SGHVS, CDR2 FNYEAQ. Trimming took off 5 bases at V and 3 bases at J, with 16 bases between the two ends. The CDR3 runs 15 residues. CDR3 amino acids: CASSPPPGRDTEAFF. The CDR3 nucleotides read TGTGCCAGCAGCCCGCCACCGGGGCGGGACACTGAAGCTTTCTTT.

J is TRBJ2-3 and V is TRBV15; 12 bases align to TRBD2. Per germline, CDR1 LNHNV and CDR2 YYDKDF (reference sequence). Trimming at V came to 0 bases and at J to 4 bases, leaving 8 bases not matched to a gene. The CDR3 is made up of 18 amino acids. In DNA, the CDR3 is TGTGCCACCAGCAGAGATTCAGGGACTAGCGGGTTATCAGATACGCAGTATTTT. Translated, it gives CATSRDSGTSGLSDTQYF.

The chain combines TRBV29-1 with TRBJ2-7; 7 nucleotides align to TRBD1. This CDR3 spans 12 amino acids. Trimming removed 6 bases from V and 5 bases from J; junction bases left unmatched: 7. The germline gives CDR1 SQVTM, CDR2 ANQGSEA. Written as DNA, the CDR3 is TGCAGCGTGGGTCAGGGGGTGAACGAGCAGTACTTC. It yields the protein CSVGQGVNEQYF.

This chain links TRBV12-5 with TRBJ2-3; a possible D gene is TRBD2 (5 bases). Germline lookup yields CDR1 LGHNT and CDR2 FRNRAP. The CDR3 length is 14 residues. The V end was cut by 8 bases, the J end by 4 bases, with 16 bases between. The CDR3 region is CASKTGGPADTQYF. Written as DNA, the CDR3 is TGTGCTAGTAAAACGGGCGGGCCGGCAGATACGCAGTATTTT.

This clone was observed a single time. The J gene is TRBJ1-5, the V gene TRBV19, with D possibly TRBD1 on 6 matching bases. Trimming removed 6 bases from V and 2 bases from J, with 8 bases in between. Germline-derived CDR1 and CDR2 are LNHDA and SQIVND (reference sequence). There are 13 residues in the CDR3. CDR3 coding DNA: TGTGCCAGTAGGGGGGCTGGCAATCAGCCCCAGCATTTT. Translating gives CASRGAGNQPQHF.

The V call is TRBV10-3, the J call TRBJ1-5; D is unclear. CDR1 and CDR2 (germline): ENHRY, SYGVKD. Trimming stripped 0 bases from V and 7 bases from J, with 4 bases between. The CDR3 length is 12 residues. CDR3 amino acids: CAISESGQPQHF. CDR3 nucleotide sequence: TGTGCCATCAGTGAGTCAGGGCAGCCCCAGCATTTT.

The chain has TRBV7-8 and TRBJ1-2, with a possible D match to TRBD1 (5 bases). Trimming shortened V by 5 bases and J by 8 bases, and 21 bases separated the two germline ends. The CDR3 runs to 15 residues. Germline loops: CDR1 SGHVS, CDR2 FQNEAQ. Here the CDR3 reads CASSQRPGPVVGYTF. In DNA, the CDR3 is TGTGCCAGCAGCCAAAGGCCGGGACCCGTGGTGGGCTACACCTTC.

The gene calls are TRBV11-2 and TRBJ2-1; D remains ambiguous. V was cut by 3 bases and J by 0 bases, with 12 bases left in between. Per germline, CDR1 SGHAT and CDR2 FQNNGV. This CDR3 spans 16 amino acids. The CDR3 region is CASSFLVRSSYNEQFF. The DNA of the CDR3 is TGTGCCAGCAGCTTCCTTGTCCGGTCCTCCTACAATGAGCAGTTCTTC.

The DNA of the CDR3 is TGTGCCAGTATGAGTGGGGGGCCAGAGACCCAGTACTTC. Protein sequence: CASMSGGPETQYF. The chain has TRBV7-9 and TRBJ2-5; D assignment may be TRBD1 or TRBD2 (6 bases each). Per the germline V gene, CDR1 is SEHNR and CDR2 is FQNEAQ (reference sequence). The CDR3 loop spans 13 amino acids. Trimming left V 9 bases short and J 4 bases short, with 15 bases between.

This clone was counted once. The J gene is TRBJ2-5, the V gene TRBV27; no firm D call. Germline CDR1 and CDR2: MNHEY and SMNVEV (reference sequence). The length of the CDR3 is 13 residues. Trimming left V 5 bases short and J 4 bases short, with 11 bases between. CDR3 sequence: CASSPYWTETQYF. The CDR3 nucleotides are TGTGCCAGCAGTCCCTACTGGACAGAGACCCAGTACTTC.

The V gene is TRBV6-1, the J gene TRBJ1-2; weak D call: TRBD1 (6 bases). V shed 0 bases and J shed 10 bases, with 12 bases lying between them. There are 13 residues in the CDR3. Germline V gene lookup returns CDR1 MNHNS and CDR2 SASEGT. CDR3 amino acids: CASSEAGAEDYTF. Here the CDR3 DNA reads TGTGCCAGCAGTGAAGCGGGGGCGGAGGACTACACCTTC.

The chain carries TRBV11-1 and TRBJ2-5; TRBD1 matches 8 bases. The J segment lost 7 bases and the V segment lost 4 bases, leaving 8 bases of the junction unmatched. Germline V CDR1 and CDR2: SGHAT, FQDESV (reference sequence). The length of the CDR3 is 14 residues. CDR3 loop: CASSWEQGVVTQYF. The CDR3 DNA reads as TGTGCCAGCAGCTGGGAACAGGGGGTAGTGACCCAGTACTTC.

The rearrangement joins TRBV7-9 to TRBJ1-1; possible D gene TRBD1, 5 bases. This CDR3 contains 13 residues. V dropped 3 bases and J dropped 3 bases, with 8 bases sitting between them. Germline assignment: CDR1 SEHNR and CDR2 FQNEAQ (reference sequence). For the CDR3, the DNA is TGTGCCAGCAGCTTCTCCAGGGACACTGAAGCTTTCTTT. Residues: CASSFSRDTEAFF. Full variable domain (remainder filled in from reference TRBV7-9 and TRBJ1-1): DTGVSQNPRHKITKRGQNVTFRCDPISEHNRLYWYRQTLGQGPEFLTYFQNEAQLEKSRLLSDRFSAERPKGSFSTLEIQRTEQGDSAMYLCASSFSRDTEAFFGQGTRLTVV.

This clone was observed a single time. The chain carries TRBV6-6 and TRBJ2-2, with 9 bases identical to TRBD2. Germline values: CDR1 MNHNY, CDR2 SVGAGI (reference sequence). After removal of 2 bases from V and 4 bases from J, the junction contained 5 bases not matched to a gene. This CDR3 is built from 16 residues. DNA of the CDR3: TGTGCCAGCAGTTACCCTGGGACTAGCAGCACCGGGGAGCTGTTTTTT. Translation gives CASSYPGTSSTGELFF.

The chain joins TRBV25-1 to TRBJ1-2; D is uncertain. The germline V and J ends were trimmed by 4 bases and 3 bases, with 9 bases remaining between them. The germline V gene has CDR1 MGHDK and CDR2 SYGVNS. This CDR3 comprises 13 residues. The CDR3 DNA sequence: TGTGCCAGCAGTGGGTACAGATACTATGGCTACACCTTC. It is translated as CASSGYRYYGYTF.

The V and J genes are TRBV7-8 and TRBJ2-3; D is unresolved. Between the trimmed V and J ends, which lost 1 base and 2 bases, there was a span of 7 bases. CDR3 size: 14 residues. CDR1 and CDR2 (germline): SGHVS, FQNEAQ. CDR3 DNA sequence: TGTGCCAGCAGCTTAGGGGCAGCCACAGATACGCAGTATTTT. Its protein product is CASSLGAATDTQYF.

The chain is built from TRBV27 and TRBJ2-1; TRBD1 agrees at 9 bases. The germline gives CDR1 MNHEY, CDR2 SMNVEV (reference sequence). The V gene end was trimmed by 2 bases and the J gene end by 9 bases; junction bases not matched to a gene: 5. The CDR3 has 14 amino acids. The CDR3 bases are TGTGCCAGCAGTTTAAGGGACAGGGTGTCTGAGCAGTTCTTC. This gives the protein CASSLRDRVSEQFF.

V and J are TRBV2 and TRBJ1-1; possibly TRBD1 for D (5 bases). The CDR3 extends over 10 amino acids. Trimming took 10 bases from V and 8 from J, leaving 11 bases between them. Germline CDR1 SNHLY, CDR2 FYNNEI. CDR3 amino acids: CATRGREAFF. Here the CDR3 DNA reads TGTGCCACACGGGGCAGGGAAGCTTTCTTT.

CDR3 nucleotides: TGTGCCAGCAGTAAGGGCCTCTCCTACGAGCAGTACTTC. It encodes CASSKGLSYEQYF. This chain connects TRBV27 to TRBJ2-7; D unresolved. CDR1 is MNHEY and CDR2 is SMNVEV in the germline V gene (reference sequence). Trimming shortened V by 5 bases and J by 0 bases, and 8 bases separated the two germline ends. The CDR3 sequence is 13 residues long.

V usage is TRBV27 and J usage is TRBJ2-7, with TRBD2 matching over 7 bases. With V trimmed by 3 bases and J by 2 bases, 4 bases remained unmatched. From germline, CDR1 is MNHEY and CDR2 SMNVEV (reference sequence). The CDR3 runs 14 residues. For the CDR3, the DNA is TGTGCCAGCAGTTTCCAAGGGACTACCTACGAGCAGTACTTC. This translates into CASSFQGTTYEQYF.

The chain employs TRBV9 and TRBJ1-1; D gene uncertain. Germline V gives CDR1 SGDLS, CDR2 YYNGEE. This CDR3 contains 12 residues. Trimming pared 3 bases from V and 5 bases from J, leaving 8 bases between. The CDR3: CASSGVGTEAFF. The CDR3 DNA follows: TGTGCCAGCAGCGGGGTGGGAACTGAAGCTTTCTTT.

The CDR3 bases are TGTGCCAGCAGTTATCTCACAGGCTCAGAGACCCAGTACTTC. It encodes CASSYLTGSETQYF. This sequence joins TRBV6-5 and TRBJ2-5; the D gene is possibly TRBD1 (5 bases). From germline, CDR1 is MNHEY and CDR2 SVGAGI. This CDR3 is 14 amino acids long. V was pared by 3 bases and J by 4 bases, with 12 bases between.

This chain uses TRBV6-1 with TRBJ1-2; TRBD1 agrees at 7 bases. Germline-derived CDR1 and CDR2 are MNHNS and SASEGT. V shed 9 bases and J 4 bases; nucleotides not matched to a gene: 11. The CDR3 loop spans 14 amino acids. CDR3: CASCKGQGVYGYTF. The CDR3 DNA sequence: TGTGCCAGTTGCAAGGGGCAGGGGGTCTATGGCTACACCTTC.

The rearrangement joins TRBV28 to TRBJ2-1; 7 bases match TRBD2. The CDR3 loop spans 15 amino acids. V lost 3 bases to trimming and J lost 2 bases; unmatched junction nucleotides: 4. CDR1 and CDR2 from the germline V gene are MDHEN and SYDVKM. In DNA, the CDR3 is TGTGCCAGCAGTTTTGGCGGGGGAACCTACAATGAGCAGTTCTTC. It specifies CASSFGGGTYNEQFF.

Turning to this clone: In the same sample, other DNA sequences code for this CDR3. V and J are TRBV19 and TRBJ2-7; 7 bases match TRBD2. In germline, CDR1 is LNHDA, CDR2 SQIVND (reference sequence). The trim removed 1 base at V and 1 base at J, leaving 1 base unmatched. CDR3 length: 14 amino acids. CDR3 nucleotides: TGTGCCAGTAGTATAGCGGGAGGATCCTACGAGCAGTACTTC. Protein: CASSIAGGSYEQYF. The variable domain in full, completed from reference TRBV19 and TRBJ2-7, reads DGGITQSPKYLFRKEGQNVTLSCEQNLNHDAMYWYRQDPGQGLRLIYYSQIVNDFQKGDIAEGYSVSREKKESFPLTVTSAQKNPTAFYLCASSIAGGSYEQYFGPGTRLTVT.